This T cell receptor (beta chain) stems from a study of cytomegalovirus exposure and HLA in healthy donors. Sequencing used immunoSEQ multiplex PCR; TCRdb keeps in-frame clones, though not all of them. The sample yields roughly 120,000 clones, approximately 90% seen once. The CDR3 sequence is 11 residues long. The V gene's germline CDR1 is SNHLY and CDR2 FYNNEI. Trimming left V 6 bases short and J 8 bases short, with 7 bases between. The donors were in the roughly 130-subject validation cohort; that cohort was separate from the 666-subject first cohort. Material: PBMCs. The source of this sequence is a woman in her thirties in good health and CMV-seropositive. The V gene is TRBV2, the J gene TRBJ1-4; possibly TRBD1 for D (5 bases). The CDR3 nucleotides read TGTGCCAGCAGCCAGGGAGAAAAACTGTTTTTT. This sequence encodes CASSQGEKLFF.